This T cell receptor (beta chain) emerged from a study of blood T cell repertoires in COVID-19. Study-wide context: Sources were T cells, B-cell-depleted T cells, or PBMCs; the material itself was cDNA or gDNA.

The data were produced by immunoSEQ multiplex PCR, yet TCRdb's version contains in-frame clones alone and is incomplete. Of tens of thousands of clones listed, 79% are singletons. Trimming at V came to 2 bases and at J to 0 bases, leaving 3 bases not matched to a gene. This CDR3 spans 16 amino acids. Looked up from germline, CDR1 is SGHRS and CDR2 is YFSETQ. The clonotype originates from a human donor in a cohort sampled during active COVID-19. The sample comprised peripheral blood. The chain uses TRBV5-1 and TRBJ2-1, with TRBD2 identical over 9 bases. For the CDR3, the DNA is TGCGCCAGCAGCTTCACTAGCGGGCCCTCCTACAATGAGCAGTTCTTC. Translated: CASSFTSGPSYNEQFF.